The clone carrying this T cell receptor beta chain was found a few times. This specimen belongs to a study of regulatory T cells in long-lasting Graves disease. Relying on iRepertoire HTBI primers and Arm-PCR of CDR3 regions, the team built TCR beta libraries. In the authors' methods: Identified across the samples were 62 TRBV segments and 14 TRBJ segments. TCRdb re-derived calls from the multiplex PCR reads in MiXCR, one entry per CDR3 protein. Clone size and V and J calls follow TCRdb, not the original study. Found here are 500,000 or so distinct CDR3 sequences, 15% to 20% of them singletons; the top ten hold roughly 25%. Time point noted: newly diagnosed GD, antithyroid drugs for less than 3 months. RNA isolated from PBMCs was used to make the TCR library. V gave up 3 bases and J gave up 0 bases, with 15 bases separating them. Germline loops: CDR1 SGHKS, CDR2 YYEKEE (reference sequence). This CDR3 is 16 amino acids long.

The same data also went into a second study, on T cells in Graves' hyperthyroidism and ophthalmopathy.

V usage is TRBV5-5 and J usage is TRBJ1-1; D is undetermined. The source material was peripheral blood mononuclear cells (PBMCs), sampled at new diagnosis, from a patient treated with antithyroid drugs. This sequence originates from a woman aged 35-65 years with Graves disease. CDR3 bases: TGTGCCAGCAGCTCCACGGGAAAAGAGATGAACACTGAAGCTTTCTTT. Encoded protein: CASSSTGKEMNTEAFF.